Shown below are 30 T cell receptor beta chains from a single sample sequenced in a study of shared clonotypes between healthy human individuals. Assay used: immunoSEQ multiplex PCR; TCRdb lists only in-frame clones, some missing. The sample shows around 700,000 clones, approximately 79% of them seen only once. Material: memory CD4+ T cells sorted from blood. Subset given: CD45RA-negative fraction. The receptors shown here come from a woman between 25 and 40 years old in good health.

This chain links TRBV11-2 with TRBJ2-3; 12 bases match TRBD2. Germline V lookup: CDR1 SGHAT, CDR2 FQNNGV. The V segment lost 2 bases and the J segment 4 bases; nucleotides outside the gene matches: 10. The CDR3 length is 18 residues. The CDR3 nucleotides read TGTGCCAGCAGCTTAAGCTGGTCTAGCGGGAGGGGGTCAGATACGCAGTATTTT. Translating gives CASSLSWSSGRGSDTQYF.

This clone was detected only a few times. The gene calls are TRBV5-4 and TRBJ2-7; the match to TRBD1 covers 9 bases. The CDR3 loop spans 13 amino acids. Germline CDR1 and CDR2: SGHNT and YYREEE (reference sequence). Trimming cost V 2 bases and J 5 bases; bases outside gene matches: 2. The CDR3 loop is CASSFGDRDEQYF. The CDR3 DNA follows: TGTGCCAGCAGCTTTGGGGACAGGGACGAGCAGTACTTC.

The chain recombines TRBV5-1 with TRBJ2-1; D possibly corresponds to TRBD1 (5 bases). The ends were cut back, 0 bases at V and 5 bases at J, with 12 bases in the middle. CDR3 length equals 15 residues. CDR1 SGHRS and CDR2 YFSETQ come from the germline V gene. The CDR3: CASSLGAGRHNEQFF. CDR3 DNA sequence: TGCGCCAGCAGCTTGGGGGCAGGGCGACACAATGAGCAGTTCTTC.

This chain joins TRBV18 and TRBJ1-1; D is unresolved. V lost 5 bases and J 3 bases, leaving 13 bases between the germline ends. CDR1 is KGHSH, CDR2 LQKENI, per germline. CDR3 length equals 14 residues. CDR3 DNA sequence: TGTGCCAGCTCAATGGAGTTCGGGTACACTGAAGCTTTCTTT. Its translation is CASSMEFGYTEAFF.

The DNA for the CDR3 is TGTGCCAGCAGTTCTAGACAAGTCGCGTATAACGAGCAGTACTTC. Residues: CASSSRQVAYNEQYF. The gene calls are TRBV6-1 and TRBJ2-7, with unresolved D. Germline CDR1 and CDR2: MNHNS and SASEGT. V was clipped by 5 bases and J by 5 bases, with 19 bases between them. This CDR3 contains 15 residues.

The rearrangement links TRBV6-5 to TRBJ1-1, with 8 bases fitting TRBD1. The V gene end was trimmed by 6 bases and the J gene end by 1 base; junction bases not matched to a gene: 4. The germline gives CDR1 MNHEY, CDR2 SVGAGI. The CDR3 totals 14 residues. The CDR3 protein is CASRSGTGNTEAFF. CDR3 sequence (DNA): TGTGCCAGCAGATCCGGGACAGGGAACACTGAAGCTTTCTTT.

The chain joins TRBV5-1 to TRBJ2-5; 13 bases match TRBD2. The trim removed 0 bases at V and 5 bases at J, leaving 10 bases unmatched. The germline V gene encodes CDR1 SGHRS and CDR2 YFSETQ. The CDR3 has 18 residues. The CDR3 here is CASSLGLAGGTTVETQYF. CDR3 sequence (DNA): TGCGCCAGCAGCTTGGGACTAGCGGGAGGAACAACCGTGGAGACCCAGTACTTC.

The CDR3 region is CASKPGSLRETQYF. The CDR3 DNA is TGTGCCAGCAAACCGGGCTCACTCAGAGAGACCCAGTACTTC. The chain recombines TRBV2 with TRBJ2-5; no firm D call. From germline, CDR1 is SNHLY and CDR2 FYNNEI. Between the trimmed V and J ends, which lost 7 bases and 4 bases, there was a span of 16 bases. This CDR3 is 14 amino acids long.

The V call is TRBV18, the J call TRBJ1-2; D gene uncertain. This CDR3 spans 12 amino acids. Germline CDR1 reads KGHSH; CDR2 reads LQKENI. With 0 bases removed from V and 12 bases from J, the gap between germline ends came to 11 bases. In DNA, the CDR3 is TGTGCCAGCTCACCACCAACCGAAAGCCACACCTTC. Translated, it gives CASSPPTESHTF.

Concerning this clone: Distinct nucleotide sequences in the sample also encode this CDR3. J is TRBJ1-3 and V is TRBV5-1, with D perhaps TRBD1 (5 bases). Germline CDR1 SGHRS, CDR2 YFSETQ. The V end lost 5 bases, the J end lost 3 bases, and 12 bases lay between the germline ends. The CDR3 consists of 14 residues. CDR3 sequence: CASSPGTDGNTIYF. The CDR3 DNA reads TGCGCCAGCAGTCCCGGGACGGATGGAAACACCATATATTTT.

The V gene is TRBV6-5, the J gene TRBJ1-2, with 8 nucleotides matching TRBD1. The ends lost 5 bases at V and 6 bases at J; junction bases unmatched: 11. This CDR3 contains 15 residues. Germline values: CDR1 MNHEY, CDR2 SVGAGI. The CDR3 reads CASSPDRDKLNGYTF. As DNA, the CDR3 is TGTGCCAGCAGTCCGGACAGGGATAAGCTGAATGGCTACACCTTC.

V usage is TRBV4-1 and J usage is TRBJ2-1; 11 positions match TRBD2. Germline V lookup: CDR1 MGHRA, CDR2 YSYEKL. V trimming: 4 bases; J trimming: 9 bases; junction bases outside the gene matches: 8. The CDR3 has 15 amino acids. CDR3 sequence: CASSLRGGTSGEQFF. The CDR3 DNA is TGCGCCAGCAGCCTTAGAGGGGGGACTAGCGGTGAGCAGTTCTTC.

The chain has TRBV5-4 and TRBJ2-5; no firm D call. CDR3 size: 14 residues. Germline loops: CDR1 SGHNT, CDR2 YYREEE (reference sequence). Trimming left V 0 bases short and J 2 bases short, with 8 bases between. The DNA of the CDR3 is TGTGCCAGCAGCTTGGGAACGTCGCAAGAGACCCAGTACTTC. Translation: CASSLGTSQETQYF.

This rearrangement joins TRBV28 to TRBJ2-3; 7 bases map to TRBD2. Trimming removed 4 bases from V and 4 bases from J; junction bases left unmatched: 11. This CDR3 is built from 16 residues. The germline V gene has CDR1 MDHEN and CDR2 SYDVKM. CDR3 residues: CASSSTGQGGADTQYF. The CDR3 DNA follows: TGTGCCAGCAGTTCCACGGGGCAGGGAGGGGCAGATACGCAGTATTTT.

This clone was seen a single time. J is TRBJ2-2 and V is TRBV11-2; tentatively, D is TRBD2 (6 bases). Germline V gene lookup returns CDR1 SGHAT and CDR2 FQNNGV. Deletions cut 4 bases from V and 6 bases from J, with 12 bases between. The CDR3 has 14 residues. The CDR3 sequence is CASSSQTSSGELFF. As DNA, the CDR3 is TGTGCCAGCAGCTCACAGACTAGTTCCGGGGAGCTGTTTTTT.

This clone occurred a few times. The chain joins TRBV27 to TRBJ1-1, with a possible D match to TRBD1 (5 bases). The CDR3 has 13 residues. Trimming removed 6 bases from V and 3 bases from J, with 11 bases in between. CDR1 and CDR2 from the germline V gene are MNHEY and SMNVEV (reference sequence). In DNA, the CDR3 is TGTGCCAGCAGCTCGACAGTCCACACTGAAGCTTTCTTT. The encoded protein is CASSSTVHTEAFF.

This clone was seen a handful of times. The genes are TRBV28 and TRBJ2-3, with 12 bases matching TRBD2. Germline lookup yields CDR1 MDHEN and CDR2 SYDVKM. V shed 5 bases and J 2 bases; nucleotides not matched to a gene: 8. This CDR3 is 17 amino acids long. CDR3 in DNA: TGTGCCAGCAGTCCTCACCTAGCGGGAGGGCCCACAGATACGCAGTATTTT. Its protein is CASSPHLAGGPTDTQYF.

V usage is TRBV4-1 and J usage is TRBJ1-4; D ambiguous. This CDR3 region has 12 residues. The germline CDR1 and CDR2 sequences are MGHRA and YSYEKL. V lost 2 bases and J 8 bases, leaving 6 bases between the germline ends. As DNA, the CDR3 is TGCGCCAGCAGCCAACCATTCGAAAAACTGTTTTTT. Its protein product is CASSQPFEKLFF.

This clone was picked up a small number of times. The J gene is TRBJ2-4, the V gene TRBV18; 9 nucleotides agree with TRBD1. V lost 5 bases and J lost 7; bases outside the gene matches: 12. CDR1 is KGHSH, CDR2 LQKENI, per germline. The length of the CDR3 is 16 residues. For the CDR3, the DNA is TGTGCCAGCTCATCATATACACAGGGGGCTGAGAACATTCAGTACTTC. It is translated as CASSSYTQGAENIQYF.

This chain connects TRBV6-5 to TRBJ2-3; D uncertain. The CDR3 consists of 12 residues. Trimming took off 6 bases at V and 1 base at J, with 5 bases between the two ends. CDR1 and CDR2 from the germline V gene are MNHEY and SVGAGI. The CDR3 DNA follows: TGTGCCAGCAGGCGTGGCACAGATACGCAGTATTTT. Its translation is CASRRGTDTQYF.

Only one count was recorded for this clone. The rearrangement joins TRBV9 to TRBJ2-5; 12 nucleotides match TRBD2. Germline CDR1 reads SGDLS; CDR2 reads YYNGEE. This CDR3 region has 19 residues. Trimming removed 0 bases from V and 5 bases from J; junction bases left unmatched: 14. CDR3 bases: TGTGCCAGCAGCGTAGGGGTTTCGTTAGGGCTAGCGGGAGGGGAGACCCAGTACTTC. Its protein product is CASSVGVSLGLAGGETQYF. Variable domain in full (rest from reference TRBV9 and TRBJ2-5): DSGVTQTPKHLITATGQRVTLRCSPRSGDLSVYWYQQSLDQGLQFLIQYYNGEERAKGNILERFSAQQFPDLHSELNLSSLELGDSALYFCASSVGVSLGLAGGETQYFGPGTRLLVL.

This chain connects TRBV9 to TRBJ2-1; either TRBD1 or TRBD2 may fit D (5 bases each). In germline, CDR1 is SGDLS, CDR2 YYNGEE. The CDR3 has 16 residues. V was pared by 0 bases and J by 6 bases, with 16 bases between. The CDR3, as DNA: TGTGCCAGCAGCGTAGCTGGGACCTCCCGGGGCAATGAGCAGTTCTTC. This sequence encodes CASSVAGTSRGNEQFF.

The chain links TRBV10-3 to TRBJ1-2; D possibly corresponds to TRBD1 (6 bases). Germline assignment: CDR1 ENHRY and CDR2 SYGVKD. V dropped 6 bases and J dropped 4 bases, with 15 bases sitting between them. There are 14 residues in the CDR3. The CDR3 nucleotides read TGTGCCATCAGCGGAGACAGGCTTAGCTATGGCTACACCTTC. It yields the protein CAISGDRLSYGYTF.

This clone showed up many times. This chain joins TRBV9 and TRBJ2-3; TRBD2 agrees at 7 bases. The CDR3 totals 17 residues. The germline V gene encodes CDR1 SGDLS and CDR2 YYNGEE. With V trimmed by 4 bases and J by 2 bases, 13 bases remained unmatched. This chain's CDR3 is CASSPRGTTALTDTQYF. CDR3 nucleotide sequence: TGTGCCAGCAGCCCACGAGGGACTACTGCACTCACAGATACGCAGTATTTT.

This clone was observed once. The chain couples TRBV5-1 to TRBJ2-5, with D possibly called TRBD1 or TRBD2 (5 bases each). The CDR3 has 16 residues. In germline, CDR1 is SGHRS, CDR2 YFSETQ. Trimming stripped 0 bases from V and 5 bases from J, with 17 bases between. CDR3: CASSLVRGLQEETQYF. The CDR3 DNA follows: TGCGCCAGCAGCTTGGTCCGGGGCCTGCAGGAGGAGACCCAGTACTTC.

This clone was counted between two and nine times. This chain's CDR3 is CSGGQEVRAFF. CDR3 coding DNA: TGCAGTGGGGGACAGGAGGTTAGAGCTTTCTTT. The rearrangement links TRBV20-1 to TRBJ1-1; TRBD1 agrees at 8 bases. There are 11 residues in the CDR3. With 7 bases clipped from V and 10 bases from J, the junction kept 8 bases outside the gene matches. CDR1 is DFQATT, CDR2 SNEGSKA, per germline (reference sequence).

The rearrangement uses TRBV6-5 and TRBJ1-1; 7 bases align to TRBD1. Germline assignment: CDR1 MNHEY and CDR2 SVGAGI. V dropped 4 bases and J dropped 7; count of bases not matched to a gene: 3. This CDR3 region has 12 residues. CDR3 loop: CASSSQGFEAFF. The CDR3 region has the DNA TGTGCCAGCAGTTCACAGGGGTTTGAAGCTTTCTTT.

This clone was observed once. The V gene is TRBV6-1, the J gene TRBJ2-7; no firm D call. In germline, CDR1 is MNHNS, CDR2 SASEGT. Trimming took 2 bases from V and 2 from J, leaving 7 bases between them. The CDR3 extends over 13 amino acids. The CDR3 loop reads CASSEYVTYEQYF. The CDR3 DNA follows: TGTGCCAGCAGTGAATACGTTACCTACGAGCAGTACTTC.

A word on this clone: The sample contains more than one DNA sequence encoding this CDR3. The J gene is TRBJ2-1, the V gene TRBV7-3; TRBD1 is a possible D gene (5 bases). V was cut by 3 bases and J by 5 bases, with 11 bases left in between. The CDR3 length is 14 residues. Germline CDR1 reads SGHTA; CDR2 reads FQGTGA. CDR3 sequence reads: CASSLSAGNNEQFF. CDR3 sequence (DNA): TGTGCCAGCAGCTTGTCAGCAGGGAACAATGAGCAGTTCTTC.

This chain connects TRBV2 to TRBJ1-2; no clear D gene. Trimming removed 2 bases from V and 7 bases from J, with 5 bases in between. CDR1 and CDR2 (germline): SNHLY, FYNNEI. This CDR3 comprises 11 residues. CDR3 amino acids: CASSEWSGYTF. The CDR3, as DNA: TGTGCCAGCAGTGAATGGAGTGGCTACACCTTC.